The 16 T cell receptor beta chains below come from one sample, sequenced in a study of Graves' ophthalmopathy and Graves' hyperthyroidism. From RNA, the CDR3 regions of TCR beta chains were amplified and sequenced. An opening RT-PCR round employed HTBI primers and preceded a second-round multiplex PCR. TCRdb re-analysed the multiplex PCR reads in MiXCR, keeping a single row per CDR3 protein. The sample contains about 400,000 distinct CDR3 sequences, roughly 18% of which appear only once. Sequenced: peripheral blood. These receptors were collected from a woman between 18 and 29 years old with Graves' ophthalmopathy.

This clonotype was observed at least ten times. A junction end diverges from the germline sequence, so it may reflect a read error. The gene calls are TRBV7-7 and TRBJ2-7, with 9 bases aligning to TRBD2. The CDR3 consists of 15 residues. Germline lookup yields CDR1 SSHAT and CDR2 FNYEAQ (reference sequence). Here the CDR3 DNA reads TGTGCTAGCAGCTTAGCAGCGGGAGGACTGAACGAGCAGTACTTC. The encoded protein is CASSLAAGGLNEQYF.

This clonotype was picked up one time. The V gene is TRBV7-2, the J gene TRBJ2-5; 10 bases match TRBD2. This CDR3 region has 16 residues. Per germline, CDR1 SGHTA and CDR2 FQGNSA. J gave up 4 bases and V 1 base, and 6 bases lay outside the gene matches. The CDR3 coding sequence is TGTGCCAGCAGCTTAGGAGCGGAGCGGGGGGGAGAGACCCAGTACTTC. As protein: CASSLGAERGGETQYF.

V is TRBV12-3 or TRBV12-4 and J is TRBJ1-1, with D unclear. The CDR3 is 12 residues long. Trimming cost V 2 bases and J 12 bases, with 13 bases left between them. CDR3 sequence (DNA): TGTGCCAGCAGTTTAAGTCCGGCCCCGTCTTTCTTT. Amino acids: CASSLSPAPSFF.

This clonotype was counted ten times or more. This chain connects TRBV6-1 to TRBJ1-1; no definite D call. Trimming removed 8 bases from V and 2 bases from J, with 12 bases in between. Germline lookup yields CDR1 MNHNS and CDR2 SASEGT. The length of the CDR3 is 13 residues. Here the CDR3 reads CASHFGPNTEAFF. In DNA, the CDR3 is TGTGCCAGCCATTTCGGCCCAAACACTGAAGCTTTCTTT.

This clonotype was seen at least ten times. The chain employs TRBV12-3 or TRBV12-4 and TRBJ1-5; tentatively, D is TRBD1 (6 bases). V gave up 6 bases and J gave up 6 bases, with 18 bases separating them. The CDR3 length is 15 residues. DNA of the CDR3: TGTGCCAGCAGGCCTCCAGGGGCGCAGGGTCAGCCCCAGCATTTT. Translation gives CASRPPGAQGQPQHF.

This clonotype has ten or more counts. The chain has TRBV20-1 and TRBJ1-5; 7 bases fit TRBD1. Germline V lookup: CDR1 DFQATT, CDR2 SNEGSKA (reference sequence). This CDR3 has 15 residues. V lost 5 bases to trimming and J lost 0 bases; unmatched junction nucleotides: 7. CDR3 in amino acids: CSAQTGTYSNQPQHF. The CDR3 nucleotides read TGCAGTGCTCAGACAGGGACCTATAGCAATCAGCCCCAGCATTTT.

The chain joins TRBV6-5 to TRBJ2-5; D is possibly TRBD1 or TRBD2 (5 bases each). Germline V gene sequence: CDR1 MNHEY, CDR2 SVGAGI. V dropped 2 bases and J dropped 5 bases, with 15 bases sitting between them. This CDR3 has 15 amino acids. The CDR3 loop is CASSYPREGRETQYF. CDR3 coding DNA: TGTGCCAGCAGTTACCCCAGAGAGGGGCGGGAGACCCAGTACTTC.

This chain connects TRBV24-1 to TRBJ2-7; unclear D gene. The CDR3 sequence is 9 residues long. V was trimmed by 8 bases and J by 9 bases, leaving 7 bases between them. The germline CDR1 and CDR2 sequences are KGHDR and SFDVKD. CDR3: CATTRGQYF. The CDR3 coding sequence is TGTGCCACCACCCGTGGGCAGTACTTC.

The chain links TRBV6-2 or TRBV6-3 to TRBJ2-7, with TRBD1 as a possible D gene (5 bases). Germline V lookup: CDR1 MNHEY, CDR2 SVGEGT. With 5 bases removed from V and 3 bases from J, the gap between germline ends came to 17 bases. The CDR3 sequence is 15 residues long. The CDR3 nucleotides are TGTGCCAGCAGTGGAGCAGTTCAGGGCATCTACGAGCAGTACTTC. It specifies CASSGAVQGIYEQYF.

This clonotype was picked up many times. The chain uses TRBV6-1 and TRBJ2-7; D unresolved. The V gene's germline CDR1 is MNHNS and CDR2 SASEGT. Trimming removed 3 bases from V and 2 bases from J, with 11 bases in between. The CDR3 consists of 14 residues. In nucleotides, the CDR3 is TGTGCCAGCAGTGACAACCATGGGGCCTACGAGCAGTACTTC. Amino acids: CASSDNHGAYEQYF.

This clonotype appeared a few times. The chain carries TRBV6-5 and TRBJ2-7, with a weak D call TRBD2 (5 bases). Germline V lookup: CDR1 MNHEY, CDR2 SVGAGI. The CDR3 consists of 15 residues. The ends were cut back, 3 bases at V and 4 bases at J, with 16 bases in the middle. The CDR3 nucleotides are TGTGCCAGCAGTTATAGTACTAGTCGCCAGTACGAGCAGTACTTC. This encodes CASSYSTSRQYEQYF.

This clonotype was counted many times. V and J are TRBV28 and TRBJ1-5; TRBD1 matches at 7 bases. J lost 6 bases, V lost 3 bases, and 5 bases had no gene match. Germline assignment: CDR1 MDHEN and CDR2 SYDVKM. The CDR3 runs 14 residues. The CDR3 nucleotides read TGTGCCAGCAGTTTCCGGGACAGTCGTCAGCCCCAGCATTTT. This codes for CASSFRDSRQPQHF.

At least ten counts were recorded for this clonotype. The chain uses TRBV20-1 and TRBJ2-7, with a possible D match to TRBD1 (6 bases). Germline CDR1 DFQATT, CDR2 SNEGSKA (reference sequence). CDR3 length: 13 residues. Deletions cut 7 bases from V and 2 bases from J, with 15 bases between. In nucleotides, the CDR3 is TGCAGTGTTTACAGGGCCCCCACCTACGAGCAGTACTTC. The encoded protein is CSVYRAPTYEQYF.

This clonotype was picked up many times. The chain recombines TRBV7-9 with TRBJ1-6; 7 bases match TRBD1. This CDR3 spans 15 amino acids. Trimming took 1 base from V and 8 from J; bases not matched to a gene: 5. Germline V lookup: CDR1 SEHNR, CDR2 FQNEAQ (reference sequence). The CDR3, as DNA: TGTGCCAGCAGCTTAGACAGGGGTTCAGATTCACCCCTCCACTTT. Protein product: CASSLDRGSDSPLHF. Full variable domain (missing parts from reference TRBV7-9 and TRBJ1-6): DTGVSQNPRHKITKRGQNVTFRCDPISEHNRLYWYRQTLGQGPEFLTYFQNEAQLEKSRLLSDRFSAERPKGSFSTLEIQRTEQGDSAMYLCASSLDRGSDSPLHFGNGTRLTVT.

This clonotype was seen many times. This chain uses TRBV4-3 with TRBJ2-7, with D possibly matching TRBD1 (6 bases). With 0 bases removed from V and 3 bases from J, the gap between germline ends came to 18 bases. Germline CDR1 reads LGHNA; CDR2 reads YSLEER. The CDR3 has 17 amino acids. CDR3 sequence: CASSQELAGVVHYEQYF. In DNA form, the CDR3 reads TGCGCCAGCAGCCAAGAACTGGCAGGGGTGGTCCACTACGAGCAGTACTTC.

This clonotype was counted ten times or more. This rearrangement joins TRBV10-1 to TRBJ2-6, with D perhaps being TRBD1 or TRBD2 (5 bases each). The V gene lost 6 bases and the J gene lost 0 bases, with 15 bases spanning the gap. The CDR3 loop spans 17 amino acids. The germline gives CDR1 WNHNN, CDR2 SYGVQD (reference sequence). CDR3 nucleotide sequence: TGCGCCAGCAGGACGGGACGCAAGAACTCTGGGGCCAACGTCCTGACTTTC. This codes for CASRTGRKNSGANVLTF.